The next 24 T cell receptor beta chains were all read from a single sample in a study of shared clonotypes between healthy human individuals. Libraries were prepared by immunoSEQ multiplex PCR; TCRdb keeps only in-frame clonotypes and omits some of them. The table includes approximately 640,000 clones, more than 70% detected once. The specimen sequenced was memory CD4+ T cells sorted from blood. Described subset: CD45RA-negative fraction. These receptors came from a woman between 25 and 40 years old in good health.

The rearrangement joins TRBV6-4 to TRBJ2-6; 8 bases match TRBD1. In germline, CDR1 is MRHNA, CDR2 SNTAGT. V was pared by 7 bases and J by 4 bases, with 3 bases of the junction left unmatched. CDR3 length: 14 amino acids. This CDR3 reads CASKTGAGANVLTF. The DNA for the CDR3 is TGTGCCAGCAAGACAGGGGCCGGGGCCAACGTCCTGACTTTC.

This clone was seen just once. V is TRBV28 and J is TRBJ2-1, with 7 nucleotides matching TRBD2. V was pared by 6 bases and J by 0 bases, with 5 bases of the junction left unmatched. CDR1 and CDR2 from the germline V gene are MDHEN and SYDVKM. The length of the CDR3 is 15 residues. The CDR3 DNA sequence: TGTGCCAGCAGCCGCGGGAGTAGCTCCTACAATGAGCAGTTCTTC. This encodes CASSRGSSSYNEQFF.

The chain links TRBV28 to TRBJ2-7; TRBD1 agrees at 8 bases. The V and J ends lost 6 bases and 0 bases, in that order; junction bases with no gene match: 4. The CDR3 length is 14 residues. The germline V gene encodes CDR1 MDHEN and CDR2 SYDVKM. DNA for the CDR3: TGTGCCAGCAGGGGGGACAGGACCTCCTACGAGCAGTACTTC. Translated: CASRGDRTSYEQYF.

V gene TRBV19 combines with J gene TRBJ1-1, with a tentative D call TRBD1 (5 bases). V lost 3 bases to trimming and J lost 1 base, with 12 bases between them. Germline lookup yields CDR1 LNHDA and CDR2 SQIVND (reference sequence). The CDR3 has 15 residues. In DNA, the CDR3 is TGTGCCAGTAGTATCTGGGCAGGACAGAACACTGAAGCTTTCTTT. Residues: CASSIWAGQNTEAFF.

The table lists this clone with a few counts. The CDR3 loop reads CASSFTSGRDNEQFF. CDR3 nucleotides: TGTGCCAGCAGCTTTACTAGCGGGAGGGACAATGAGCAGTTCTTC. The chain employs TRBV11-2 and TRBJ2-1; 13 nucleotides align to TRBD2. V shed 3 bases and J 5 bases; nucleotides not matched to a gene: 1. The CDR3 spans 15 residues. CDR1 is SGHAT and CDR2 is FQNNGV in the germline V gene.

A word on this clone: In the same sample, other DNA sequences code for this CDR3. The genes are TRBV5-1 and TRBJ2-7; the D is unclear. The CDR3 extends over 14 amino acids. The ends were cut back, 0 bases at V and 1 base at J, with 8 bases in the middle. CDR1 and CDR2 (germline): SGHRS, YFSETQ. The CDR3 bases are TGCGCCAGCAGCTTGGGAGGCCGATCCTACGAGCAGTACTTC. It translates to CASSLGGRSYEQYF.

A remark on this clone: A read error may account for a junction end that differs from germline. The CDR3 bases are TGTGCCAGCAGCCCAACAGTTGTTTTT. Translating it yields CASSPTVVF. The chain employs TRBV5-6 and TRBJ1-1, with D unclear. This CDR3 is 9 amino acids long. The V gene's germline CDR1 is SGHDT and CDR2 YYEEEE.

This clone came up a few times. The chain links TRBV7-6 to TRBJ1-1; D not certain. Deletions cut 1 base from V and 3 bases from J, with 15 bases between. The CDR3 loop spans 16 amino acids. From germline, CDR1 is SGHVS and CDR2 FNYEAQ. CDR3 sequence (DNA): TGTGCCAGCAGCTTAGTGGACTCCGGGGTCGACACTGAAGCTTTCTTT. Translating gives CASSLVDSGVDTEAFF.

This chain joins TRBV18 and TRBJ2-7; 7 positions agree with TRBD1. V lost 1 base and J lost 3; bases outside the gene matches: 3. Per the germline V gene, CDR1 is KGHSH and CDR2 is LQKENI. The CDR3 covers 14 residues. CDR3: CASSPLQGDYEQYF. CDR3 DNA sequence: TGTGCCAGCTCACCACTCCAGGGGGACTACGAGCAGTACTTC.

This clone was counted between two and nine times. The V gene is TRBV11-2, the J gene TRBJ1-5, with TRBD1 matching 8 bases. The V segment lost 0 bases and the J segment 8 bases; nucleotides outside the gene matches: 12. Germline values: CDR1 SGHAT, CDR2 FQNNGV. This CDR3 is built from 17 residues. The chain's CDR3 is CASSLDRTGICIEPQHF. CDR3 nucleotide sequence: TGTGCCAGCAGCTTAGACCGGACAGGGATTTGTATCGAGCCCCAGCATTTT.

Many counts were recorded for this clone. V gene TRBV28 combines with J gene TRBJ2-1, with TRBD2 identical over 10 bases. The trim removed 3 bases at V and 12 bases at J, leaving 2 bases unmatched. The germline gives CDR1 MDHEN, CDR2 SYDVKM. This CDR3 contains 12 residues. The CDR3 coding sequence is TGTGCCAGCAGTTTTCGGACTAGCGGGCAGTTCTTC. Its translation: CASSFRTSGQFF.

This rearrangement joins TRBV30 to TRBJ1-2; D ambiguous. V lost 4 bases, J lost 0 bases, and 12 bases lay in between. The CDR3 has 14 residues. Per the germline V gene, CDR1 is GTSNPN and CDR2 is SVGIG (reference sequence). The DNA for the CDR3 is TGTGCCTGGACCGAAACAGCTACTAACTATGGCTACACCTTC. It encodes CAWTETATNYGYTF.

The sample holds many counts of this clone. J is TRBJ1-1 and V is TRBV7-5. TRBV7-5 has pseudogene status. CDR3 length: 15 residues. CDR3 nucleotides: TGTGTCAGAAGCTCTACCCACGTTCCGAACACTGAAGCTTTCTTT. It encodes CVRSSTHVPNTEAFF.

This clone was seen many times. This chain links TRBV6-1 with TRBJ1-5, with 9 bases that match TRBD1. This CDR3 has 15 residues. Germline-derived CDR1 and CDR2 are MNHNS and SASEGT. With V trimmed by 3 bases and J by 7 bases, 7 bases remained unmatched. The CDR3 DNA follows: TGTGCCAGCAGTGAGGGACAGGGTTCACCCCAGCCCCAGCATTTT. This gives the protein CASSEGQGSPQPQHF.

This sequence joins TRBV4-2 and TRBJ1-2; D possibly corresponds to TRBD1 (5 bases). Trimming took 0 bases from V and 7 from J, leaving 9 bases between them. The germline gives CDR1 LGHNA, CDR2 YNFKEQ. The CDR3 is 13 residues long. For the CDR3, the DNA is TGTGCCAGCAGCCAAGAGGGACTTCTTGGCTACACCTTC. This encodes CASSQEGLLGYTF.

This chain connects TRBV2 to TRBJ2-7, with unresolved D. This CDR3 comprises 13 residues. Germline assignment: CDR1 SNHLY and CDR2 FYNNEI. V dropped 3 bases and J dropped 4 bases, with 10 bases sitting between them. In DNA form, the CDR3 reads TGTGCCAGCAGTGATGGGCCAGTATACGAGCAGTACTTC. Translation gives CASSDGPVYEQYF.

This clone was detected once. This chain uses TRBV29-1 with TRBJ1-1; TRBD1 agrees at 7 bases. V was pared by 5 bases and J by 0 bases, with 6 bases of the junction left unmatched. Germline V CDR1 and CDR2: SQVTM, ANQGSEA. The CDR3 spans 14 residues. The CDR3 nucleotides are TGCAGCGTTTGGGACAGATACATGAACACTGAAGCTTTCTTT. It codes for CSVWDRYMNTEAFF.

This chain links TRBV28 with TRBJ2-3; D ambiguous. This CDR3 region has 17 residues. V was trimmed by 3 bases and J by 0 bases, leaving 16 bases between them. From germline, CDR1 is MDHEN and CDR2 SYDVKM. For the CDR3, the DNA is TGTGCCAGCAGTTTGGTCGGTGGGCTCGGTAGCACAGATACGCAGTATTTT. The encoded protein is CASSLVGGLGSTDTQYF.

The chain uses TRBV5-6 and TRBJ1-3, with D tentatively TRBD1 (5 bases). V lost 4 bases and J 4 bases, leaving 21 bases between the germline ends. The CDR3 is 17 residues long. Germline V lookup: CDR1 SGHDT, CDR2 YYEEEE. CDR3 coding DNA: TGTGCCAGCAGCCAAACTCCGGGACGCAGGAGAGGAAACACCATATATTTT. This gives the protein CASSQTPGRRRGNTIYF.

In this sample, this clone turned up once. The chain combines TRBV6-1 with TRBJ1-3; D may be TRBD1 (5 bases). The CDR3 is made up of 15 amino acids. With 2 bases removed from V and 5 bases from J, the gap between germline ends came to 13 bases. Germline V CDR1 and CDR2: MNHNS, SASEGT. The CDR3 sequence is CASSERDGARNTIYF. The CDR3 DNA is TGTGCCAGCAGTGAACGGGACGGAGCACGAAACACCATATATTTT.

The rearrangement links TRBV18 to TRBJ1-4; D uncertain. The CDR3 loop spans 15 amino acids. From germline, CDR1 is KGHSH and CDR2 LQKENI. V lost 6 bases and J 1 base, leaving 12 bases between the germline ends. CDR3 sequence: CASSSQHGTNEKLFF. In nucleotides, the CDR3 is TGTGCCAGCTCGTCCCAACACGGAACTAATGAAAAACTGTTTTTT.

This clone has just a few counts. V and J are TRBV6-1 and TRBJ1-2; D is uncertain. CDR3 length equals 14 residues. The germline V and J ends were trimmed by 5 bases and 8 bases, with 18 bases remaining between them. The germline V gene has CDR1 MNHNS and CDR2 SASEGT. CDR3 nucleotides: TGTGCCAGCAGTCTGGTCGGTTTGGATTTCGGCTACACCTTC. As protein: CASSLVGLDFGYTF.

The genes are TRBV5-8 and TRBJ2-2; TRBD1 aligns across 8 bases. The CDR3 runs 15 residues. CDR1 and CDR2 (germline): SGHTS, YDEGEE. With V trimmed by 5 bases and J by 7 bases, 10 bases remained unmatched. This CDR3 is CASRSVRGRGGELFF. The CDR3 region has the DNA TGTGCCAGCAGGTCTGTCAGGGGGCGAGGCGGGGAGCTGTTTTTT.

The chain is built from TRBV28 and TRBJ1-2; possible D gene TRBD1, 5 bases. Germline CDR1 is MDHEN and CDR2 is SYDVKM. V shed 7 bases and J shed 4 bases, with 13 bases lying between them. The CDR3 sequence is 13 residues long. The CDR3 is CASTVGGVYGYTF. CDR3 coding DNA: TGTGCCAGCACCGTGGGGGGGGTCTATGGCTACACCTTC.